The rows below give T cell receptor beta chains drawn from one sample of a study of identical twins. Each CDR3 protein is one row after TCRdb ran MiXCR on the 5' RACE reads. This table holds fewer than 450,000 distinct CDR3 sequences, 9% to 10% found once. Sequenced input: naive T cells sorted from blood. The receptor set was obtained from a woman aged 45-65 years in good health. CDR3s include the opening cysteine and the closing phenylalanine or tryptophan. A D gene is named only where the DNA matches it firmly. Clone sizes are given selectively: once, few, many, or a class where the clone is expanded.

j_gene: TRBJ2-1; abundance: many; d_gene: TRBD2; v_gene: TRBV20-1; CDR3nt: TGCAGTGCTAGTAGCGGGAGGGGGGGCAATGAGCAGTTCTTC; CDR3aa: CSASSGRGGNEQFF
j_gene: TRBJ1-1; abundance: few; d_gene: NA; v_gene: TRBV10-3; CDR3nt: TGTGCCATCAGTGGCGGCGGTGCATGGAACACTGAAGCTTTCTTT; CDR3aa: CAISGGGAWNTEAFF
j_gene: TRBJ2-1; abundance: NA; d_gene: TRBD2; v_gene: TRBV29-1; CDR3nt: TGCAGCGTCCTCTGGCTAGCGGGTTACAATGATCAGTTCTTC; CDR3aa: CSVLWLAGYNDQFF
j_gene: TRBJ2-5; abundance: many; d_gene: NA; v_gene: TRBV6-5; CDR3nt: TGTGCCAGCAGTTACCGACGATTTGGGGGGCAAGAGACCCAGTACTTC; CDR3aa: CASSYRRFGGQETQYF
j_gene: TRBJ1-2; abundance: few; d_gene: TRBD1; v_gene: TRBV7-9; CDR3nt: TGTGCCAGCAGCTCCTCCCGGGACAGAAATGGCTACACCTTC; CDR3aa: CASSSSRDRNGYTF
j_gene: TRBJ2-2; abundance: few; d_gene: NA; v_gene: TRBV4-1; CDR3nt: TGCGCCAGCAGCCAAGAACCTAGCGTTAGCGGGGAGCTGTTTTTT; CDR3aa: CASSQEPSVSGELFF
j_gene: TRBJ2-2; abundance: many; d_gene: NA; v_gene: TRBV7-9; CDR3nt: TGTGCCAGCAGCTTTACGGGACAATCTGGGGAGCTGTTTTTT; CDR3aa: CASSFTGQSGELFF
j_gene: TRBJ2-1; abundance: NA; d_gene: NA; v_gene: TRBV13; CDR3nt: TGTGCCAGCAGCTTGCCGGGACATAATTATTACAATGAGCAGTTCTTC; CDR3aa: CASSLPGHNYYNEQFF
j_gene: TRBJ2-2; abundance: many; d_gene: NA; v_gene: TRBV6-5; CDR3nt: TGTGCCAGCGGCCTCCGGGCGAACACCGGGGAGCTGTTTTTT; CDR3aa: CASGLRANTGELFF
j_gene: TRBJ2-1; abundance: NA; d_gene: TRBD2; v_gene: TRBV6-5; CDR3nt: TGTGCCAGCAGTGCGGCTAGCGGGAGGTGGGGTGAGCAGTTCTTC; CDR3aa: CASSAASGRWGEQFF
j_gene: TRBJ2-1; abundance: NA; d_gene: NA; v_gene: TRBV24-1; CDR3nt: TGTGCCACCAGTCGGGGGAAGATCTACAATGAGCAGTTCTTC; CDR3aa: CATSRGKIYNEQFF
j_gene: TRBJ2-2; abundance: few; d_gene: NA; v_gene: TRBV12-3/TRBV12-4; CDR3nt: TGTGCCAGCCTATCGGGGCTCCCAGGCGGGGAGCTGTTTTTT; CDR3aa: CASLSGLPGGELFF
j_gene: TRBJ2-1; abundance: many; d_gene: TRBD2; v_gene: TRBV4-1; CDR3nt: TGCGCCAGCAGCCAAGGGGAGGGCCCCTACAATGAGCAGTTCTTC; CDR3aa: CASSQGEGPYNEQFF
j_gene: TRBJ2-7; abundance: many; d_gene: NA; v_gene: TRBV3-1; CDR3nt: TGTGCCAGCAGCCAAGCAAACCCGGGATCGCGGACCTACGAGCAGTACTTC; CDR3aa: CASSQANPGSRTYEQYF
j_gene: TRBJ2-5; abundance: once; d_gene: NA; v_gene: TRBV12-3/TRBV12-4; CDR3nt: TGTGCCAGCAGTCGTCTTGGGACCCAGTACTTC; CDR3aa: CASSRLGTQYF
j_gene: TRBJ2-2; abundance: many; d_gene: NA; v_gene: TRBV6-2/TRBV6-3; CDR3nt: TGTGCCAGCACCAACGCGCTCCGGGCCGGGGAGCTGTTTTTT; CDR3aa: CASTNALRAGELFF
j_gene: TRBJ1-5; abundance: few; d_gene: NA; v_gene: TRBV6-5; CDR3nt: TGTGCCAGCAGTTACCCTGGGCAGCCCCAGCATTTT; CDR3aa: CASSYPGQPQHF
j_gene: TRBJ1-5; abundance: NA; d_gene: NA; v_gene: TRBV12-3/TRBV12-4; CDR3nt: TGTGCCAGCAGTTTGGTACAGGAGCCCCAGCATTTT; CDR3aa: CASSLVQEPQHF
j_gene: TRBJ2-3; abundance: NA; d_gene: NA; v_gene: TRBV7-3; CDR3nt: TGTGCCAGCAGCTTAGGGGGGTATGGAGATACGCAGTATTTT; CDR3aa: CASSLGGYGDTQYF
j_gene: TRBJ2-3; abundance: few; d_gene: NA; v_gene: TRBV6-1; CDR3nt: TGTGCCAGCAAGATGGAGCCAGATACGCAGTATTTT; CDR3aa: CASKMEPDTQYF
j_gene: TRBJ2-3; abundance: NA; d_gene: NA; v_gene: TRBV20-1; CDR3nt: TGCAGTGCTAGGCGGGACTCGATAATCACAGATACGCAGTATTTT; CDR3aa: CSARRDSIITDTQYF
j_gene: TRBJ1-5; abundance: many; d_gene: NA; v_gene: TRBV28; CDR3nt: TGTGCCAGCAGTTATTGGGGAGGGGAACAGCCCCAGCATTTT; CDR3aa: CASSYWGGEQPQHF
j_gene: TRBJ2-5; abundance: many; d_gene: NA; v_gene: TRBV3-1; CDR3nt: TGTGCCAGCAGCCCTGCGGACTACCAAGAGACCCAGTACTTC; CDR3aa: CASSPADYQETQYF
j_gene: TRBJ2-5; abundance: few; d_gene: TRBD1; v_gene: TRBV6-5; CDR3nt: TGTGCCAGCAGTTCTGGACAGGTACAAGAGACCCAGTACTTC; CDR3aa: CASSSGQVQETQYF
j_gene: TRBJ2-7; abundance: NA; d_gene: NA; v_gene: TRBV5-1; CDR3nt: TGCGCCAGCAGCTTGGGCCTCCAGGGGCCCAGCTCCTACGAGCAGTACTTC; CDR3aa: CASSLGLQGPSSYEQYF
j_gene: TRBJ1-5; abundance: many; d_gene: NA; v_gene: TRBV5-1; CDR3nt: TGTGCCAGCAGCTTAGACGGAGGAAATCAGCCCCAGCATTTT; CDR3aa: CASSLDGGNQPQHF
j_gene: TRBJ2-1; abundance: NA; d_gene: NA; v_gene: TRBV5-1; CDR3nt: TGCGCCAGCAGCCTCCCTCGAGGGGCCAACAATGAGCAGTTCTTC; CDR3aa: CASSLPRGANNEQFF
j_gene: TRBJ2-1; abundance: NA; d_gene: NA; v_gene: TRBV5-5; CDR3nt: TGTGCCAGCAGCTTGGAAGGGGGAGGCCCCTACAATGAGCAGTTCTTC; CDR3aa: CASSLEGGGPYNEQFF
j_gene: TRBJ2-7; abundance: few; d_gene: NA; v_gene: TRBV7-9; CDR3nt: TGTGCCGGAGTCTCGGGACATCACCCCTACGAGCAGTACTTC; CDR3aa: CAGVSGHHPYEQYF
j_gene: TRBJ1-1; abundance: few; d_gene: NA; v_gene: TRBV7-9; CDR3nt: TGTGCCAGCAGCTTAGCGCCCAGGGATGAAGCTTTCTTT; CDR3aa: CASSLAPRDEAFF
j_gene: TRBJ1-4; abundance: NA; d_gene: NA; v_gene: TRBV12-3/TRBV12-4; CDR3nt: TGTGCCAGCAGTCCCTCCTGGGGCAAACTTAATGAAAAACTGTTTTTT; CDR3aa: CASSPSWGKLNEKLFF